The next 2 T cell receptor beta chains were all read from a single sample in a study of T cell responses to AZD1222 COVID-19 vaccine. The method was immunoSEQ multiplex PCR; TCRdb's version includes in-frame clones alone and lacks a portion of them. Of some 110,000 clones listed, more than 80% are singletons. The sequenced sample was peripheral blood, obtained on day 0 of AZD1222 vaccination. These receptors were obtained from an adult in good health.

The chain carries TRBV19 and TRBJ1-5; the match to TRBD1 covers 11 bases. Looked up from germline, CDR1 is LNHDA and CDR2 is SQIVND (reference sequence). V dropped 2 bases and J dropped 6; count of bases not matched to a gene: 6. The CDR3 is made up of 16 amino acids. The CDR3 is CASSIFGTGGTQPQHF. DNA of the CDR3: TGTGCCAGTAGTATATTCGGGACAGGGGGTACTCAGCCCCAGCATTTT. Filled out from reference TRBV19 and TRBJ1-5, the complete variable domain reads DGGITQSPKYLFRKEGQNVTLSCEQNLNHDAMYWYRQDPGQGLRLIYYSQIVNDFQKGDIAEGYSVSREKKESFPLTVTSAQKNPTAFYLCASSIFGTGGTQPQHFGDGTRLSIL.

CDR3 in DNA: TGCGCCAGCAGCTTGGACAGGGCCAAAAACATTCAGTACTTC. Residues: CASSLDRAKNIQYF. This chain connects TRBV5-1 to TRBJ2-4; D perhaps matches TRBD1 (5 bases). CDR1 and CDR2 (germline): SGHRS, YFSETQ. This CDR3 region has 14 residues. V was cut by 0 bases and J by 1 base, with 5 bases left in between.